This T cell receptor beta chain was observed in a study of OX40 agonist ivuxolimab in advanced cancers. The CDR3 runs to 15 residues. CDR1 and CDR2 (germline): SNHLY, FYNNEI. Deletions cut 4 bases from V and 6 bases from J, with 15 bases between. Clones were read by immunoSEQ multiplex PCR, and TCRdb kept only the in-frame ones, dropping some. The sample yields about 64,000 clones, about 80% seen once. The sample in question was CD4+ or CD8+ T cells sorted from blood, obtained in a trial of the OX40 agonist ivuxolimab. The chain links TRBV2 to TRBJ2-2; no clear D gene. This TCR was recovered from an adult with an advanced solid tumor such as melanoma, head and neck, liver or kidney cancer. CDR3 coding DNA: TGTGCCAGCAGTGGAAGGGTCCTTAGTGCCGGGGAGCTGTTTTTT. This gives the protein CASSGRVLSAGELFF. Variable domain in full (rest from reference TRBV2 and TRBJ2-2): EPEVTQTPSHQVTQMGQEVILRCVPISNHLYFYWYRQILGQKVEFLVSFYNNEISEKSEIFDDQFSVERPDGSNFTLKIRSTKLEDSAMYFCASSGRVLSAGELFFGEGSRLTVL.